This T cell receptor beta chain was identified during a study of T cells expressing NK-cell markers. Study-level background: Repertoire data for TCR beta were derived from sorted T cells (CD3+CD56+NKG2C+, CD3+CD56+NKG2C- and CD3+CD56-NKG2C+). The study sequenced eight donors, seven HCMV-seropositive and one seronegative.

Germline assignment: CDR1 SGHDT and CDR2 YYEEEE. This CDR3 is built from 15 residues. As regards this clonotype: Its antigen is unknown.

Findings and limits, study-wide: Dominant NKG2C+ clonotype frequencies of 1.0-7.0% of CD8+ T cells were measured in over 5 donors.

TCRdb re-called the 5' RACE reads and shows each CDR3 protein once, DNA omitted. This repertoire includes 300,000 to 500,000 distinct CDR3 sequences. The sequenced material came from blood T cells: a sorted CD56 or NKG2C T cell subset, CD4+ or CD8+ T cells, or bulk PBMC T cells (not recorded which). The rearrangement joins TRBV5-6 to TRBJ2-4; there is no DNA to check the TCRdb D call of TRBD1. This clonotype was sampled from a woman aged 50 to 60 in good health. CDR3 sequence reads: CASSLGGGQVDIQYF.